One and the same sample provided the 30 T cell receptor beta chains below, sequenced in a study of sequential checkpoint blockade in melanoma. Generated by immunoSEQ multiplex PCR, the TCRdb table keeps only in-frame clones and is missing some. The profile covers around 2,700 clones, with 22% appearing a single time and 15% to 20% taken by the ten largest. As for treatment: randomized to nivolumab then ipilimumab (arm A) or the reverse (arm B). The sample was tumor tissue (inferred from file names), taken from a patient given nivolumab and ipilimumab in sequence. The receptors were sampled from a human donor with melanoma.

By proportion, this clone is medium-sized. The V gene is TRBV23-1, the J gene TRBJ2-7; a possible D gene is TRBD1 (6 bases). TRBV23-1 is an ORF, with its function uncertain. The CDR3 extends over 14 amino acids. V was pared by 6 bases and J by 1 base, with 13 bases between. The CDR3 protein is CASSLNTGSYEQYF. The CDR3, as DNA: TGCGCCAGCAGCCTGAATACAGGGTCCTACGAGCAGTACTTC.

This clone was picked up a small number of times. The V and J genes are TRBV9 and TRBJ2-1; the D gene is possibly TRBD2 (7 bases). V shed 4 bases and J shed 3 bases, with 29 bases lying between them. The germline V gene has CDR1 SGDLS and CDR2 YYNGEE. The CDR3 runs 20 residues. The CDR3 is CASSPQSGTQSPGGYNEQFF. The CDR3 DNA reads TGTGCCAGCAGCCCACAAAGCGGGACACAATCCCCCGGCGGCTACAATGAGCAGTTCTTC.

This clone was observed a few times. The J gene is TRBJ1-1, the V gene TRBV18; perhaps TRBD1 as D (5 bases). The CDR3 covers 14 residues. Germline lookup yields CDR1 KGHSH and CDR2 LQKENI. V lost 3 bases and J 1 base, leaving 9 bases between the germline ends. The CDR3 nucleotides read TGTGCCAGCTCACCGACAGCCCGGAACACTGAAGCTTTCTTT. Translating gives CASSPTARNTEAFF.

This chain uses TRBV10-2 with TRBJ2-3; 10 bases match TRBD2. With 0 bases clipped from V and 3 bases from J, the junction kept 6 bases outside the gene matches. This CDR3 spans 17 amino acids. Per germline, CDR1 WSHSY and CDR2 SAAADI. The CDR3 coding sequence is TGCGCCAGCAGTGAGTCTGAGCGGGAGGGTAAAACAGATACGCAGTATTTT. This codes for CASSESEREGKTDTQYF.

This clone was recorded only once. The CDR3 reads CASSPLPGQGVNYGYTF. CDR3 sequence (DNA): TGTGCCAGCTCACCACTCCCTGGACAGGGTGTTAACTATGGCTACACCTTC. V is TRBV18 and J is TRBJ1-2, with TRBD1 identical over 8 bases. The J segment lost 1 base and the V segment lost 1 base, leaving 8 bases of the junction unmatched. Germline CDR1 reads KGHSH; CDR2 reads LQKENI. The CDR3 has 17 residues.

The V and J genes are TRBV18 and TRBJ1-1, with 12 bases matching TRBD1. The V segment lost 6 bases and the J segment 2 bases; nucleotides outside the gene matches: 13. CDR3 length: 18 amino acids. Germline V CDR1 and CDR2: KGHSH, LQKENI. The CDR3 protein is CASSPSGTGGYRNTEAFF. CDR3 nucleotides: TGTGCCAGCTCCCCCAGCGGGACAGGGGGCTATAGAAACACTGAAGCTTTCTTT.

This clone occurred a few times. The rearrangement joins TRBV28 to TRBJ1-5, with 9 bases fitting TRBD1. V lost 4 bases to trimming and J lost 6 bases; unmatched junction nucleotides: 4. CDR1 is MDHEN, CDR2 SYDVKM, per germline. This CDR3 contains 14 residues. This chain's CDR3 is CASSSTGGSQPQHF. The CDR3 nucleotides are TGTGCCAGCAGTTCGACAGGGGGAAGTCAGCCCCAGCATTTT.

The V and J genes are TRBV4-1 and TRBJ2-7; D gene ambiguous. This CDR3 has 14 residues. Trimming took 0 bases from V and 2 from J, leaving 8 bases between them. Germline loops: CDR1 MGHRA, CDR2 YSYEKL. CDR3 loop: CASSQEGLAYEQYF. CDR3 nucleotides: TGCGCCAGCAGCCAAGAAGGTCTGGCCTACGAGCAGTACTTC.

V usage is TRBV30 and J usage is TRBJ1-5, with 8 nucleotides matching TRBD1. The CDR3 sequence is 17 residues long. Germline CDR1 is GTSNPN and CDR2 is SVGIG (reference sequence). V shed 2 bases and J 6 bases; nucleotides not matched to a gene: 15. CDR3 sequence: CAWSFRTGNSAGQPQHF. CDR3 nucleotides: TGTGCCTGGAGTTTCCGGACAGGGAATAGTGCTGGTCAGCCCCAGCATTTT.

This rearrangement joins TRBV28 to TRBJ1-2, with D hard to call. The CDR3 has 16 residues. Trimming took 0 bases from V and 1 from J, leaving 12 bases between them. The germline V gene encodes CDR1 MDHEN and CDR2 SYDVKM. Here the CDR3 reads CASSLWRRNFNYGYTF. As DNA, the CDR3 is TGTGCCAGCAGTTTATGGAGGCGGAATTTTAACTATGGCTACACCTTC.

This clone was counted only a few times. V gene TRBV19 combines with J gene TRBJ2-1; no clear D gene. This CDR3 region has 17 residues. With 5 bases removed from V and 0 bases from J, the gap between germline ends came to 17 bases. Germline V CDR1 and CDR2: LNHDA, SQIVND (reference sequence). The DNA of the CDR3 is TGTGCCAGTAGTTACTCCTTTAGCAGCAGCTCCTACAATGAGCAGTTCTTC. Amino acid sequence: CASSYSFSSSSYNEQFF.

The chain couples TRBV6-8 to TRBJ2-1; 7 positions match TRBD2. V was pared by 5 bases and J by 4 bases, with 8 bases of the junction left unmatched. This CDR3 is built from 15 residues. CDR1 MNHGY and CDR2 SAAAGT come from the germline V gene. The CDR3 DNA reads as TGTGCCAGCAGTGCCCGACTAGCCCTATACAATGAGCAGTTCTTC. Its protein is CASSARLALYNEQFF.

V and J are TRBV14 and TRBJ1-2; D possibly corresponds to TRBD1 (6 bases). The CDR3 sequence is 13 residues long. CDR1 and CDR2 (germline): SGHDN, FVKESK. Trimming removed 1 base at V and 8 bases at J, with 11 bases between. CDR3 amino acids: CASSQVGGEGYTF. CDR3 bases: TGTGCCAGCAGCCAAGTAGGGGGGGAAGGCTACACCTTC.

Here the CDR3 DNA reads TGTGCCAGCAGACTAGCGGGAGGTGGAGATACGCAGTATTTT. It yields the protein CASRLAGGGDTQYF. This chain links TRBV6-8 with TRBJ2-3, with 12 bases aligning to TRBD2. Germline-derived CDR1 and CDR2 are MNHGY and SAAAGT. With V trimmed by 6 bases and J by 5 bases, 3 bases remained unmatched. This CDR3 contains 14 residues.

This chain links TRBV5-1 with TRBJ2-1, with 9 bases aligning to TRBD2. This CDR3 is 15 amino acids long. Germline V CDR1 and CDR2: SGHRS, YFSETQ. Trimming at V came to 0 bases and at J to 7 bases, leaving 5 bases not matched to a gene. CDR3 sequence reads: CASSLGGRADNEQFF. In nucleotides, the CDR3 is TGCGCCAGCAGCTTGGGCGGGAGGGCCGATAATGAGCAGTTCTTC.

The J gene is TRBJ2-3, the V gene TRBV28; D gene unclear. The germline V gene encodes CDR1 MDHEN and CDR2 SYDVKM. V lost 2 bases, J lost 10 bases, and 16 bases lay in between. The CDR3 contains 14 residues. The CDR3 region has the DNA TGTGCCAGCAGTTTAAGGCGTTACAGCGATTCGCAGTATTTT. Protein sequence: CASSLRRYSDSQYF.

This clone occurred a few times. The rearrangement links TRBV7-1 to TRBJ1-1; possibly TRBD1 for D (5 bases). TRBV7-1 is an ORF, with its function uncertain. The CDR3 runs 13 residues. Deletions cut 5 bases from V and 1 base from J, with 8 bases between. CDR3 region: CASSRGQNTEAFF. In DNA form, the CDR3 reads TGTGCCAGCAGCAGAGGACAGAACACTGAAGCTTTCTTT.

The DNA for the CDR3 is TGTGCCAGCAGTGCTCCGGGACAGATAAACATTCAGTACTTC. Its protein is CASSAPGQINIQYF. The genes are TRBV6-8 and TRBJ2-4; 7 bases fit TRBD1. The V gene end was trimmed by 5 bases and the J gene end by 6 bases; junction bases not matched to a gene: 7. Germline V lookup: CDR1 MNHGY, CDR2 SAAAGT. There are 14 residues in the CDR3.

This clone was seen a handful of times. The chain links TRBV28 to TRBJ2-1; 11 positions match TRBD2. V lost 4 bases, J lost 6 bases, and 5 bases stayed unmatched. The CDR3 loop spans 15 amino acids. Germline CDR1 is MDHEN and CDR2 is SYDVKM. CDR3 sequence (DNA): TGTGCCAGCAGTTCACTAGCGGGAGCAAGCAATGAGCAGTTCTTC. It encodes CASSSLAGASNEQFF.

The rearrangement uses TRBV5-1 and TRBJ1-4, with D perhaps TRBD1 (6 bases). Per germline, CDR1 SGHRS and CDR2 YFSETQ. The CDR3 is 16 amino acids. V shed 4 bases and J shed 0 bases, with 13 bases lying between them. The DNA for the CDR3 is TGCGCCAGCAGCCCTACAGGACAGACAACTAATGAAAAACTGTTTTTT. Protein sequence: CASSPTGQTTNEKLFF.

Within the sample, this clone is medium-sized. The chain joins TRBV6-8 to TRBJ2-3, with D possibly matching TRBD1 (6 bases). The CDR3 is made up of 16 amino acids. Per germline, CDR1 MNHGY and CDR2 SAAAGT. V shed 7 bases and J shed 0 bases, with 17 bases lying between them. This chain's CDR3 is CASTGTWGSSTDTQYF. CDR3 nucleotides: TGTGCCAGCACGGGGACATGGGGGTCTAGCACAGATACGCAGTATTTT.

This clone was seen a few times. The CDR3 here is CASKEEGFADEQFF. DNA for the CDR3: TGTGCCAGCAAGGAGGAGGGGTTTGCTGATGAGCAGTTCTTC. This chain connects TRBV6-8 to TRBJ2-1; D may be TRBD2 (6 bases). Germline V gene lookup returns CDR1 MNHGY and CDR2 SAAAGT. With 7 bases removed from V and 8 bases from J, the gap between germline ends came to 18 bases. The CDR3 sequence is 14 residues long.

V usage is TRBV6-8 and J usage is TRBJ1-1; weak D call: TRBD1 (5 bases). CDR3 size: 14 residues. Germline V gene lookup returns CDR1 MNHGY and CDR2 SAAAGT. The ends were cut back, 7 bases at V and 5 bases at J, with 17 bases in the middle. The CDR3 region is CASNPGPRETEAFF. Here the CDR3 DNA reads TGTGCCAGCAATCCGGGACCCCGGGAGACTGAAGCTTTCTTT.

J is TRBJ1-5 and V is TRBV28, with D unclear. V was cut by 5 bases and J by 0 bases, with 8 bases left in between. This CDR3 is built from 14 residues. Germline loops: CDR1 MDHEN, CDR2 SYDVKM. CDR3 sequence reads: CASSSEFSNQPQHF. In nucleotides, the CDR3 is TGTGCCAGCAGTAGCGAATTTAGCAATCAGCCCCAGCATTTT.

The CDR3, as DNA: TGTGCCAGCTCACCGGACAGGGGGCGAAGGGAGACCCAGTACTTC. It is translated as CASSPDRGRRETQYF. This chain links TRBV18 with TRBJ2-5; TRBD1 matches 11 bases. CDR1 and CDR2 from the germline V gene are KGHSH and LQKENI. The CDR3 length is 15 residues. The V and J ends lost 3 bases and 5 bases, in that order; junction bases with no gene match: 5.

The V call is TRBV9, the J call TRBJ1-2, with 11 bases matching TRBD1. The junction had 6 bases not matched to a gene; V was cut back by 5 bases and J by 9 bases. The CDR3 sequence is 13 residues long. Germline CDR1 and CDR2: SGDLS and YYNGEE. CDR3 sequence reads: CASSRTGGASYTF. The CDR3 DNA reads as TGTGCCAGCAGTCGGACAGGGGGCGCGAGCTACACCTTC.

The rearrangement uses TRBV30 and TRBJ1-4, with D perhaps matching TRBD1 (5 bases). V was clipped by 1 base and J by 5 bases, with 23 bases between them. In germline, CDR1 is GTSNPN, CDR2 SVGIG (reference sequence). This CDR3 contains 18 residues. The CDR3 nucleotides read TGTGCCTGGAGTGGCTCTTATGGACGCTGGGGCTTAAATGAAAAACTGTTTTTT. This encodes CAWSGSYGRWGLNEKLFF.

The V and J genes are TRBV14 and TRBJ2-3; D remains unclear. There are 18 residues in the CDR3. Germline CDR1 reads SGHDN; CDR2 reads FVKESK. The V end lost 0 bases, the J end lost 2 bases, and 18 bases lay between the germline ends. This chain's CDR3 is CASSQEGPGPSITDTQYF. The CDR3 region has the DNA TGTGCCAGCAGCCAAGAGGGCCCGGGTCCATCGATCACAGATACGCAGTATTTT.

V is TRBV5-1 and J is TRBJ1-1; tentatively, D is TRBD1 (6 bases). CDR1 and CDR2 from the germline V gene are SGHRS and YFSETQ. CDR3 length: 14 residues. V lost 0 bases and J lost 5, with 11 bases in between. The CDR3 is CASSLVGGATEAFF. DNA for the CDR3: TGCGCCAGCAGCTTGGTGGGGGGCGCGACTGAAGCTTTCTTT.

V gene TRBV29-1 combines with J gene TRBJ2-1, with 9 bases that match TRBD1. Germline loops: CDR1 SQVTM, CDR2 ANQGSEA. Trimming took 5 bases from V and 12 from J; bases not matched to a gene: 11. There are 13 residues in the CDR3. The CDR3 loop is CSVLGQGIGSQFF. In DNA, the CDR3 is TGCAGCGTTTTGGGACAGGGAATTGGGTCGCAGTTCTTC.